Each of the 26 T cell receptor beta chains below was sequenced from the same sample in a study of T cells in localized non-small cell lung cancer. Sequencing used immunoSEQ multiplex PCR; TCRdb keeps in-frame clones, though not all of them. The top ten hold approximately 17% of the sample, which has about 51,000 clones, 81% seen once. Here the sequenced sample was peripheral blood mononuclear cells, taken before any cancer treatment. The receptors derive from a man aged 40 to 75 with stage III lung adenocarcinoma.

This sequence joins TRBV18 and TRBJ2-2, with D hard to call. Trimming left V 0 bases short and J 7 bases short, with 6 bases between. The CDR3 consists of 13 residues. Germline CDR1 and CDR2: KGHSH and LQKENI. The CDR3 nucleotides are TGTGCCAGCTCACCACCGGTAAACGGGGAGCTGTTTTTT. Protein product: CASSPPVNGELFF.

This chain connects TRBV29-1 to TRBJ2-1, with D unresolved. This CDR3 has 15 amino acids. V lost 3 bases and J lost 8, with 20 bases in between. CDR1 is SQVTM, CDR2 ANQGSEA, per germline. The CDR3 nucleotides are TGCAGCGTTGATATTGGACCCCTTAAGGTGGATGAGCAGTTCTTC. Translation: CSVDIGPLKVDEQFF.

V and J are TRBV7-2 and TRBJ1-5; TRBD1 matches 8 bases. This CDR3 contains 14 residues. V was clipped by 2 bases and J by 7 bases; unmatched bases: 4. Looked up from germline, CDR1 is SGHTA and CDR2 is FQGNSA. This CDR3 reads CASSLTGQGQPQHF. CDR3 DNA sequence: TGTGCCAGCAGCTTAACCGGACAGGGCCAGCCCCAGCATTTT.

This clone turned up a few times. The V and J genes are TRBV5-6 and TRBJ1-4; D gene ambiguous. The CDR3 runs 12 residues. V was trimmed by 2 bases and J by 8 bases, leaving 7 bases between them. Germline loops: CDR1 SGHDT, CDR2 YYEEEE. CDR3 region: CASSFGREKLFF. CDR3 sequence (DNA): TGTGCCAGCAGCTTCGGCAGAGAAAAACTGTTTTTT.

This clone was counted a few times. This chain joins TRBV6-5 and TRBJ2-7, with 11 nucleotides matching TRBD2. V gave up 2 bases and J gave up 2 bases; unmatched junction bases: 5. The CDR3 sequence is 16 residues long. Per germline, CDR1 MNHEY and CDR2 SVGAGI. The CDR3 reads CASSYGTSGGAYEQYF. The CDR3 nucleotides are TGTGCCAGCAGTTACGGAACTAGCGGGGGAGCCTACGAGCAGTACTTC.

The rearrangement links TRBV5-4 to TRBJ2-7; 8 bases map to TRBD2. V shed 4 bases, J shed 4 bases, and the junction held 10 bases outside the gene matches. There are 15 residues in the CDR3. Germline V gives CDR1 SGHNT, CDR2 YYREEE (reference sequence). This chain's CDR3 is CASSPAGVSSYEQYF. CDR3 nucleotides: TGTGCCAGCAGCCCAGCGGGGGTTTCGAGTTACGAGCAGTACTTC.

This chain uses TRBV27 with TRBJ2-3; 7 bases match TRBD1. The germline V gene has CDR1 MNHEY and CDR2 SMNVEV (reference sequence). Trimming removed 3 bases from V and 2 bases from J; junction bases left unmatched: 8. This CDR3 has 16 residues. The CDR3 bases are TGTGCCAGCAGTTTTATTGGCCAGGGGGTCACAGATACGCAGTATTTT. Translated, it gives CASSFIGQGVTDTQYF.

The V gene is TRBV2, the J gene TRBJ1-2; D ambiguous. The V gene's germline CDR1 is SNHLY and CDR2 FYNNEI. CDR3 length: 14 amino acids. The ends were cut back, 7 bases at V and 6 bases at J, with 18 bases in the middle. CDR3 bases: TGTGCCAGCATTGTACGACGGTATTCGGATGGCTACACCTTC. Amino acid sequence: CASIVRRYSDGYTF.

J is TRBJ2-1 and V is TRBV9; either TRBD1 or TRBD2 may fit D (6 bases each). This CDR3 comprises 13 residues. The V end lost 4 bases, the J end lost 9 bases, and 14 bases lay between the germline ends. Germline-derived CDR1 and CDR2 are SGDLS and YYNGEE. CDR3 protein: CASSPGGGVEQFF. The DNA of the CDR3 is TGTGCCAGCAGCCCCGGGGGCGGGGTTGAGCAGTTCTTC.

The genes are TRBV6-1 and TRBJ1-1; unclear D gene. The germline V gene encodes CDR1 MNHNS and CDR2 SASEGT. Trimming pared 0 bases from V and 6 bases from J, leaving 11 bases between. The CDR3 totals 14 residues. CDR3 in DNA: TGTGCCAGCAGTGAAGCGCCCGGTTTCGCTGAAGCTTTCTTT. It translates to CASSEAPGFAEAFF.

CDR3: CASLERDRGPTGELFF. In DNA form, the CDR3 reads TGTGCCAGCCTTGAGAGGGACAGGGGGCCAACCGGGGAGCTGTTTTTT. The chain links TRBV2 to TRBJ2-2; 12 bases align to TRBD1. The V gene's germline CDR1 is SNHLY and CDR2 FYNNEI. The CDR3 loop spans 16 amino acids. J gave up 5 bases and V 8 bases, and 9 bases lay outside the gene matches.

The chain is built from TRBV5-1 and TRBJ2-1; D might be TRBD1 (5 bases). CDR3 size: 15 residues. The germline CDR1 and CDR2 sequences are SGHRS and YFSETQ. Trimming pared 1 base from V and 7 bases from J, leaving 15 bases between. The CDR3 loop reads CASSLRQTLGNEQFF. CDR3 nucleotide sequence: TGCGCCAGCAGCTTGAGACAGACCTTAGGGAATGAGCAGTTCTTC.

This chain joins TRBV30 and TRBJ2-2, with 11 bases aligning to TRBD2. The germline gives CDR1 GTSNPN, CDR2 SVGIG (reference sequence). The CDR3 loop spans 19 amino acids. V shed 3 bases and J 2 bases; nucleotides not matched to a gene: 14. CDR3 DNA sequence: TGTGCCTGGAGCGGTGTTAGGACCCTAGCGGGGGGTAACACCGGGGAGCTGTTTTTT. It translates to CAWSGVRTLAGGNTGELFF.

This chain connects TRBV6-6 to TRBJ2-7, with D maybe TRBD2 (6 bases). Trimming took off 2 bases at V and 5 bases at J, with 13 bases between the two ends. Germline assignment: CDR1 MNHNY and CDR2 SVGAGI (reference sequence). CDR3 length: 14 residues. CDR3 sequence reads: CASSYRDSLHEQYF. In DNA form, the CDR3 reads TGTGCCAGCAGTTACCGGGACTCGCTCCACGAGCAGTACTTC.

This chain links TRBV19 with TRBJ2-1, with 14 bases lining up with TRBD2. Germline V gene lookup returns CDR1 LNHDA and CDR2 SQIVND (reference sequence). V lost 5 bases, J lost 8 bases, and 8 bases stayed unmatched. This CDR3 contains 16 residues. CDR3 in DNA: TGTGCCAGTAGTCCGGGACTAGCGGGAGTCTTGGATGAGCAGTTCTTC. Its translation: CASSPGLAGVLDEQFF.

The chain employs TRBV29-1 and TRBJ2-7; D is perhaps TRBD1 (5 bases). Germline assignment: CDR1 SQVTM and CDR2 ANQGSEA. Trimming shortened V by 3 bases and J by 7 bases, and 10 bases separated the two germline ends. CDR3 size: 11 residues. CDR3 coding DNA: TGCAGCGTTGATACAGGCTGGGAGCAGTACTTC. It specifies CSVDTGWEQYF.

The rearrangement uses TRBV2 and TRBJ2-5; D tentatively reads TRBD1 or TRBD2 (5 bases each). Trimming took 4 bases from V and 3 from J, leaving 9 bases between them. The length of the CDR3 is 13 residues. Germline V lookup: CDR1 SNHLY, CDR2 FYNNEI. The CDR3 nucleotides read TGTGCCAGCAGTGGGGACGGGGAAGAGACCCAGTACTTC. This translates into CASSGDGEETQYF. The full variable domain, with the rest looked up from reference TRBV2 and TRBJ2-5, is EPEVTQTPSHQVTQMGQEVILRCVPISNHLYFYWYRQILGQKVEFLVSFYNNEISEKSEIFDDQFSVERPDGSNFTLKIRSTKLEDSAMYFCASSGDGEETQYFGPGTRLLVL.

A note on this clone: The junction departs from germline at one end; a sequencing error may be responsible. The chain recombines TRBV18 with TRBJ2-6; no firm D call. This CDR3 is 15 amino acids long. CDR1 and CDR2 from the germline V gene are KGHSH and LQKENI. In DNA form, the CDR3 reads TGTGCCAGCTCACCGACAAACTCTGGGGTCAACGTCCTGACTTTC. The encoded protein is CASSPTNSGVNVLTF.

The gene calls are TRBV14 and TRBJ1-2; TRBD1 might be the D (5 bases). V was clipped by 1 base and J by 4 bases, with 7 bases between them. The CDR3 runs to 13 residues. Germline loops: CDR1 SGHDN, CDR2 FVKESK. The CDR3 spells CASSQGQGYGYTF. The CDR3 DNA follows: TGTGCCAGCAGCCAAGGCCAGGGCTATGGCTACACCTTC.

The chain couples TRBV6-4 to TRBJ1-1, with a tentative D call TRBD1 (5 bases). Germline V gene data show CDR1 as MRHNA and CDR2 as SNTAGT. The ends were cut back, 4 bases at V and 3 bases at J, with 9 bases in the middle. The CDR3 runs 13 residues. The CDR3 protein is CASSAQDYTEAFF. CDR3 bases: TGTGCCAGCAGTGCACAGGATTACACTGAAGCTTTCTTT.

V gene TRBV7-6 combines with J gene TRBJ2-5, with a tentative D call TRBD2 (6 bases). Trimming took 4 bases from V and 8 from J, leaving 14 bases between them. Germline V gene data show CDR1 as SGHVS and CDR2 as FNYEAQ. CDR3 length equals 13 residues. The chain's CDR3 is CASSWGTESTQYF. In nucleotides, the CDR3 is TGTGCCAGCAGCTGGGGGACTGAGAGCACCCAGTACTTC.

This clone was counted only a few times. The CDR3 reads CASSPQQGGQYF. The CDR3 DNA sequence: TGTGCCAGTAGTCCCCAACAGGGAGGGCAGTACTTC. J is TRBJ2-7 and V is TRBV19, with D perhaps given as TRBD1 or TRBD2 (6 bases each). V shed 5 bases and J shed 9 bases, with 14 bases lying between them. Germline assignment: CDR1 LNHDA and CDR2 SQIVND (reference sequence). The CDR3 spans 12 residues. Based on the CDR3 plus reference TRBV19 and TRBJ2-7, the full variable domain is DGGITQSPKYLFRKEGQNVTLSCEQNLNHDAMYWYRQDPGQGLRLIYYSQIVNDFQKGDIAEGYSVSREKKESFPLTVTSAQKNPTAFYLCASSPQQGGQYFGPGTRLTVT.

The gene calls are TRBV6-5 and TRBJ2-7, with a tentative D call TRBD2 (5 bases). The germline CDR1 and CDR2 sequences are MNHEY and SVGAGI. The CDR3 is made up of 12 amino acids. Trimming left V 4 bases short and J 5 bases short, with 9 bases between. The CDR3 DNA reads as TGTGCCAGCAGTTTACTAGTCCACGAGCAGTACTTC. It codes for CASSLLVHEQYF.

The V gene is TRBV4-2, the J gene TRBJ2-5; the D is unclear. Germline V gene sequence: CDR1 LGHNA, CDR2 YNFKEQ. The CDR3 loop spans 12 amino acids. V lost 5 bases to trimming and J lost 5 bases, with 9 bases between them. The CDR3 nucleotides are TGTGCCAGCAGCTTGAGTATGGAGACCCAGTACTTC. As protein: CASSLSMETQYF.

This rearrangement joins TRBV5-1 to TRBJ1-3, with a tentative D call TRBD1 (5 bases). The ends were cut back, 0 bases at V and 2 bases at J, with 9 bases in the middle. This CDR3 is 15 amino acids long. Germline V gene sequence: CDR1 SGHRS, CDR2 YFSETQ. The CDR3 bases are TGCGCCAGCAGCTTGGCCGGGGGGACTGGAAACACCATATATTTT. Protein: CASSLAGGTGNTIYF.

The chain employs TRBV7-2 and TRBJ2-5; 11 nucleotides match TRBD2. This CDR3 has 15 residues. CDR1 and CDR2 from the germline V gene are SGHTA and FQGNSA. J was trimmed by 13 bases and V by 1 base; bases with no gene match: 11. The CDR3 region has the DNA TGTGCCAGCAGCTTAGGATTGGGGACTAGCGGAGGGCCGTACTTC. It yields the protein CASSLGLGTSGGPYF.